The clone carrying this TCR beta chain came up once. The use of a sample-barcoded 5' primer and a J-beta primer mix characterized a second PCR of about 6 to 12 cycles. A 12-random-nucleotide template-switch adaptor tagged each cDNA molecule. TCRdb re-called the 5' RACE reads with MiXCR, one entry per CDR3 protein. The table has some 1.6 million distinct CDR3 sequences, about 35% seen once. Germline V CDR1 and CDR2: LGHDT, YNNKEL (reference sequence). The CDR3 is 13 residues long. The V end was cut by 1 base, the J end by 6 bases, with 6 bases between. This entry comes from a study of blood T cells in healthy people across ages.

The V and J genes are TRBV3-1 and TRBJ2-2; D remains unclear. Sequenced input: blood. This clonotype originated in a woman aged 30 to 39 in good health. CDR3 sequence (DNA): TGTGCCAGCAGCCAAGTTACTGCCGGGGAGCTGTTTTTT. Encoded protein: CASSQVTAGELFF.